Reported below is one T cell receptor (beta chain). This sample is part of a study of blood T cell repertoires in COVID-19. Study at large: Samples representing acute and convalescent COVID-19 were sourced from the United States, Italy and Spain. T cells, B-cell-depleted T cells, or PBMCs provided the cDNA or gDNA that served as material.

This CDR3 is built from 17 residues. CDR1 is SGHRS, CDR2 YFSETQ, per germline. Trimming cost V 4 bases and J 4 bases, with 20 bases left between them. Sequencing used immunoSEQ multiplex PCR; TCRdb keeps in-frame clones, though not all of them. The sample carries about 300,000 clones, 70% to 90% recorded once. The sequenced sample was peripheral blood. The rearrangement uses TRBV5-1 and TRBJ2-2, with a tentative D call TRBD1 (6 bases). The sequence was obtained from a man aged 70-80 years with acute or convalescent COVID-19. The CDR3 coding sequence is TGCGCCAGCAGCCCCCAGCCTGGGGGCGCAGGCACCGGGGAGCTGTTTTTT. Its translation is CASSPQPGGAGTGELFF.